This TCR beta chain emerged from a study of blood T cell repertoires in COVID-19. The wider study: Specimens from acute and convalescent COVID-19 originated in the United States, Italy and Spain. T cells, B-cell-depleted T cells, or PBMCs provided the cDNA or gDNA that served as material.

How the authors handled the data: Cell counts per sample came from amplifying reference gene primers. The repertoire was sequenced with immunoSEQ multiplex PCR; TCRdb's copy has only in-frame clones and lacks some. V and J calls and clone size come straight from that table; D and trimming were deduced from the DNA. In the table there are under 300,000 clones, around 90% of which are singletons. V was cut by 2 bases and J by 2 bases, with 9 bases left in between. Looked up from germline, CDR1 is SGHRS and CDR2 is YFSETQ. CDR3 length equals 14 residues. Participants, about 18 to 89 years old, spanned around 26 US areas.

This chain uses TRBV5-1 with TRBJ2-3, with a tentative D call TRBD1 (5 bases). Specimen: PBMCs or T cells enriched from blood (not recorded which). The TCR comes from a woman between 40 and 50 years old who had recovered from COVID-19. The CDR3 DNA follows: TGCGCCAGCAGCTTACAGGTTCTCACAGATACGCAGTATTTT. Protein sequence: CASSLQVLTDTQYF.